The 17 T cell receptor beta chains listed next were all sequenced from one sample in a study of blood T cell repertoires in COVID-19. TCRdb keeps only in-frame clones here, not all; method: immunoSEQ multiplex PCR. This sample yields some 220,000 clones, of which more than 75% are seen a single time; over 4% belongs to the top ten. The sequenced material came from peripheral blood. All receptors come from a woman in her 70s with COVID-19, enrolled during active disease.

The rearrangement joins TRBV7-6 to TRBJ1-1; the match to TRBD1 covers 8 bases. Losses at the gene ends were 6 bases for V and 0 bases for J; bases not matched to a gene: 6. This CDR3 comprises 15 residues. Germline V gene data show CDR1 as SGHVS and CDR2 as FNYEAQ. CDR3 bases: TGTGCCAGCAGTCCCAGGACAGGGATGAACACTGAAGCTTTCTTT. This translates into CASSPRTGMNTEAFF.

The genes are TRBV7-2 and TRBJ2-7; weak D call: TRBD2 (6 bases). V was trimmed by 1 base and J by 7 bases, leaving 17 bases between them. Germline V gives CDR1 SGHTA, CDR2 FQGNSA. The CDR3 has 15 residues. CDR3 protein: CASSLVQGGTGEQYF. CDR3 coding DNA: TGTGCCAGCAGCTTAGTACAAGGCGGGACGGGGGAGCAGTACTTC.

The gene calls are TRBV7-2 and TRBJ1-5; 7 bases line up with TRBD1. With 5 bases clipped from V and 0 bases from J, the junction kept 4 bases outside the gene matches. Germline CDR1 SGHTA, CDR2 FQGNSA. This CDR3 has 15 residues. CDR3 protein: CASSRTGYSNQPQHF. In DNA form, the CDR3 reads TGTGCCAGCAGCAGGACAGGTTATAGCAATCAGCCCCAGCATTTT.

The chain couples TRBV5-1 to TRBJ2-4; 10 bases are shared with TRBD2. The CDR3 is 17 residues long. CDR1 is SGHRS, CDR2 YFSETQ, per germline. V lost 0 bases to trimming and J lost 8 bases; unmatched junction nucleotides: 11. For the CDR3, the DNA is TGCGCCAGCAGCTTGGCCCAGTCTAGCGGGAGTAGGGACATTCAGTACTTC. This codes for CASSLAQSSGSRDIQYF.

The chain combines TRBV4-3 with TRBJ2-3; D uncertain. V lost 1 base and J 0 bases, leaving 8 bases between the germline ends. This CDR3 spans 15 amino acids. Germline V gene sequence: CDR1 LGHNA, CDR2 YSLEER. CDR3 protein: CASSQGIGSTDTQYF. In DNA form, the CDR3 reads TGCGCCAGCAGCCAAGGGATCGGGAGCACAGATACGCAGTATTTT.

In this sample, this clone turned up a few times. The gene calls are TRBV2 and TRBJ2-5, with D perhaps matching TRBD2 (5 bases). The length of the CDR3 is 14 residues. Germline values: CDR1 SNHLY, CDR2 FYNNEI. The V and J ends lost 6 bases and 5 bases respectively, with 16 bases between them. The CDR3 nucleotides read TGTGCCAGCAGGGGAACTAGTTTAGTGGAGACCCAGTACTTC. Protein product: CASRGTSLVETQYF.

The chain combines TRBV5-1 with TRBJ2-2, with a tentative D call TRBD1 (5 bases). Germline values: CDR1 SGHRS, CDR2 YFSETQ. V was shortened by 0 bases and J by 5 bases, with 11 bases between the two germline ends. CDR3 length equals 15 residues. The CDR3 loop is CASSLEQAPTGELFF. CDR3 bases: TGCGCCAGCAGCTTGGAACAGGCCCCGACCGGGGAGCTGTTTTTT.

This chain connects TRBV5-4 to TRBJ1-1; the D is unclear. Trimming shortened V by 4 bases and J by 4 bases, and 8 bases separated the two germline ends. In germline, CDR1 is SGHNT, CDR2 YYREEE (reference sequence). The CDR3 is 12 amino acids. The CDR3: CASSPTGTEAFF. The DNA for the CDR3 is TGTGCCAGCAGCCCAACGGGCACTGAAGCTTTCTTT.

This sequence joins TRBV18 and TRBJ1-1; TRBD1 might be the D (6 bases). Trimming took off 3 bases at V and 11 bases at J, with 13 bases between the two ends. The CDR3 sequence is 12 residues long. Germline assignment: CDR1 KGHSH and CDR2 LQKENI. The DNA for the CDR3 is TGTGCCAGCTCACCCTCGTGGCAGGGGGCTTTCTTT. Its protein is CASSPSWQGAFF.

The J gene is TRBJ1-5, the V gene TRBV19; D gene unclear. V dropped 5 bases and J dropped 3 bases, with 14 bases sitting between them. CDR3 length: 15 residues. Germline V gene sequence: CDR1 LNHDA, CDR2 SQIVND (reference sequence). The CDR3 sequence: CASSPQKVDNQPQHF. CDR3 nucleotide sequence: TGTGCCAGTAGTCCCCAGAAAGTCGACAATCAGCCCCAGCATTTT.

The genes are TRBV9 and TRBJ2-1, with D perhaps TRBD1 (6 bases). V lost 4 bases and J lost 12, with 14 bases in between. The germline CDR1 and CDR2 sequences are SGDLS and YYNGEE. This CDR3 region has 12 residues. The CDR3 loop reads CASSMTGSGQFF. The CDR3 DNA reads as TGTGCCAGCAGCATGACAGGTTCCGGGCAGTTCTTC. Filled out from reference TRBV9 and TRBJ2-1, the complete variable domain reads DSGVTQTPKHLITATGQRVTLRCSPRSGDLSVYWYQQSLDQGLQFLIQYYNGEERAKGNILERFSAQQFPDLHSELNLSSLELGDSALYFCASSMTGSGQFFGPGTRLTVL.

The genes are TRBV5-8 and TRBJ1-1; maybe TRBD1 (5 bases). V was pared by 0 bases and J by 7 bases, with 10 bases between. CDR1 and CDR2 (germline): SGHTS, YDEGEE. The CDR3 is 13 amino acids. CDR3 protein: CASSLVRGVEAFF. For the CDR3, the DNA is TGTGCCAGCAGCTTGGTAAGGGGCGTTGAAGCTTTCTTT. Full variable domain (rest looked up from reference TRBV5-8 and TRBJ1-1): EAGVTQSPTHLIKTRGQQATLRCSPISGHTSVYWYQQALGLGLQFLLWYDEGEERNRGNFPPRFSGRQFPNYSSELNVNALELEDSALYLCASSLVRGVEAFFGQGTRLTVV.

The chain links TRBV3-1 (or the pseudogene TRBV3-2) to TRBJ2-7; 8 nucleotides match TRBD2. Germline CDR1 LGHDT, CDR2 YNNKEL (reference sequence). The length of the CDR3 is 15 residues. The trim removed 2 bases at V and 5 bases at J, leaving 8 bases unmatched. The CDR3 region is CASSQRRKTSDEQYF. CDR3 in DNA: TGTGCCAGCAGCCAAAGAAGAAAGACTAGCGACGAGCAGTACTTC.

The genes are TRBV13 and TRBJ1-1, with TRBD1 matching over 8 bases. Germline V CDR1 and CDR2: PRHDT, FYEKMQ (reference sequence). V lost 5 bases to trimming and J lost 8 bases; unmatched junction nucleotides: 13. This CDR3 contains 15 residues. CDR3 in DNA: TGTGCCAGCAGCAATATACCCGGACAGGGAAGGGAAGCTTTCTTT. Translation gives CASSNIPGQGREAFF. The full variable domain, in which reference TRBV13 and TRBJ1-1 provide the parts outside the CDR3, is AAGVIQSPRHLIKEKRETATLKCYPIPRHDTVYWYQQGPGQDPQFLISFYEKMQSDKGSIPDRFSAQQFSDYHSELNMSSLELGDSALYFCASSNIPGQGREAFFGQGTRLTVV.

V gene TRBV2 combines with J gene TRBJ1-2; tentatively, D is TRBD1 (6 bases). This CDR3 has 12 amino acids. From germline, CDR1 is SNHLY and CDR2 FYNNEI. The chain's CDR3 is CASGGSNYGYTF. CDR3 coding DNA: TGTGCAAGCGGGGGCAGCAACTATGGCTACACCTTC.

This chain joins TRBV5-4 and TRBJ1-2; D remains ambiguous. Trimming removed 0 bases from V and 2 bases from J, with 11 bases in between. The CDR3 loop spans 15 amino acids. Germline assignment: CDR1 SGHNT and CDR2 YYREEE (reference sequence). The CDR3 reads CASSLDSRTNYGYTF. The CDR3 region has the DNA TGTGCCAGCAGCTTGGACAGCAGAACAAACTATGGCTACACCTTC.

This clone was seen a single time. CDR3: CASKPRRGSGNTIYF. The CDR3 DNA is TGTGCCTCCAAACCAAGGCGGGGCTCCGGAAACACCATATATTTT. The V and J genes are TRBV30 and TRBJ1-3; weak D call: TRBD1 (5 bases). The CDR3 loop spans 15 amino acids. Germline V CDR1 and CDR2: GTSNPN, SVGIG (reference sequence). Deletions cut 7 bases from V and 4 bases from J, with 20 bases between. The full variable domain, completed using reference TRBV30 and TRBJ1-3, is SQTIHQWPATLVQPVGSPLSLECTVEGTSNPNLYWYRQAAGRGLQLLFYSVGIGQISSEVPQNLSASRPQDRQFILSSKKLLLSDSGFYLCASKPRRGSGNTIYFGEGSWLTVV.